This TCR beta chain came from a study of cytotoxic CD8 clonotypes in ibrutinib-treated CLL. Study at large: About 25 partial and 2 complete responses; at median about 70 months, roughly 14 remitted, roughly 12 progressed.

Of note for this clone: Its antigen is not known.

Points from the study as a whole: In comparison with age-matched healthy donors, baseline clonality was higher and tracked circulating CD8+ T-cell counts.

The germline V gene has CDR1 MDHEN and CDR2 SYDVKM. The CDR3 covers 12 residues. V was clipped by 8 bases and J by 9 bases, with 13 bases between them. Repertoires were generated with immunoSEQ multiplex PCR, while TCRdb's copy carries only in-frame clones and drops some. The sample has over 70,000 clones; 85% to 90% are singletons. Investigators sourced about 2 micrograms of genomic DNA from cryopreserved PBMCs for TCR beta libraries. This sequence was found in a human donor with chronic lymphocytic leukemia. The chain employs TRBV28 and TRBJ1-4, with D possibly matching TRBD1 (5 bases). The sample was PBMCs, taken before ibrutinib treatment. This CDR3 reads CASVGAGKKLFF. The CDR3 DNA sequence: TGTGCCAGCGTAGGGGCTGGAAAAAAACTGTTTTTT.